A selection of T cell receptor beta chains follows, all from one sample in a study of blood T cell repertoires in COVID-19. Sequencing was performed with immunoSEQ multiplex PCR; in TCRdb, only in-frame clones are kept and a portion is missing. The data show roughly 41,000 clones, around 87% seen once. The specimen sequenced was peripheral blood. These receptors came from a human donor in a cohort sampled during active COVID-19. CDR3s include the opening cysteine and the closing phenylalanine or tryptophan. The D gene is left open where the match is weak. Size tells how often a clone was seen (once, few, many) or the class of an expanded clone, and some rows leave it out.

TRBV5-1	TRBD1	.	TRBJ2-2	CASSPPGGKNTGELFF	TGCGCCAGCAGCCCCCCAGGGGGAAAAAACACCGGGGAGCTGTTTTTT
TRBV5-6	.	once	TRBJ2-7	CASSLGGLFYEQYF	TGTGCCAGCAGCTTGGGGGGCCTGTTCTACGAGCAGTACTTC
TRBV5-8	TRBD2	.	TRBJ2-1	CASSPARLAGASYNEQFF	TGTGCCAGCAGTCCTGCTAGGCTAGCGGGAGCATCCTACAATGAGCAGTTCTTC
TRBV29-1	TRBD2	.	TRBJ2-2	CSVEASGDYTGELFF	TGCAGCGTTGAGGCTAGCGGGGATTACACCGGGGAGCTGTTTTTT
TRBV6-6	TRBD1	.	TRBJ1-5	CASSRYRDSNQPQHF	TGTGCCAGCAGTCGCTACCGGGACAGTAATCAGCCCCAGCATTTT
TRBV6-5	.	.	TRBJ1-1	CASRGVYNTEAFF	TGTGCCAGCAGAGGAGTATATAACACTGAAGCTTTCTTT
TRBV7-9	TRBD2	.	TRBJ2-1	CASSLGTPGGEQFF	TGTGCCAGCAGCCTCGGGACCCCGGGGGGTGAGCAGTTCTTC
TRBV6-5	TRBD2	medium-sized	TRBJ2-5	CASRAGLAGTETQYF	TGTGCCAGCAGAGCGGGACTAGCGGGAACGGAGACCCAGTACTTC
TRBV6-5	.	.	TRBJ2-7	CASTPGIGSSYEQYF	TGTGCCAGCACCCCCGGGATTGGGTCCTCCTACGAGCAGTACTTC
TRBV7-9	.	.	TRBJ1-2	CASSLQGLRGYTF	TGTGCCAGCAGCTTACAGGGACTCAGGGGCTACACCTTC
TRBV7-3	.	.	TRBJ2-7	CASSLTSTRNPYEQYF	TGTGCCAGCAGCTTAACTAGTACTAGAAATCCCTACGAGCAGTACTTC